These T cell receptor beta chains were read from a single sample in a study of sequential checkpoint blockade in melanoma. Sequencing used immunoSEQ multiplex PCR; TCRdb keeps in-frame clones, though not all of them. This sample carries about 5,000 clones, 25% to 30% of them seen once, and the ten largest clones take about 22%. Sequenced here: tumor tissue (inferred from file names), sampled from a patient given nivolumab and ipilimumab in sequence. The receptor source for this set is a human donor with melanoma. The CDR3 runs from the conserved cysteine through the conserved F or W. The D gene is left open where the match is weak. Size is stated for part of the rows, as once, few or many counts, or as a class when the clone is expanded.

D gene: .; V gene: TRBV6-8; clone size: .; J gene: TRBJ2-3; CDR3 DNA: TGTGCCAGCAGCCGCGGGACTGGGAGAAAAGATACGCAGTATTTT; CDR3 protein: CASSRGTGRKDTQYF
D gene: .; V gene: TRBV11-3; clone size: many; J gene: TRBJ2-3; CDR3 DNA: TGTGCCAGCAGCTTAGACGGGAGCACAGATACGCAGTATTTT; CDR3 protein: CASSLDGSTDTQYF
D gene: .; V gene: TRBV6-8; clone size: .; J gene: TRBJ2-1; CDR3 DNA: TGTGCCAGTTTGGGGGGCTTATTAGACAATGAGCAGTTCTTC; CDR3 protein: CASLGGLLDNEQFF
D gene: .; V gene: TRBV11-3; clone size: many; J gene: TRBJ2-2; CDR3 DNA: TGTGCCAGCAGCCCCAACCCGGTCACCGGGGAGCTGTTTTTT; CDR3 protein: CASSPNPVTGELFF
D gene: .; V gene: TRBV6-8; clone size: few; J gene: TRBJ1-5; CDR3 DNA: TGTGCCAGCAGTTACTCTGGAGGGGACTTGCAGCCCCAGCATTTT; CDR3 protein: CASSYSGGDLQPQHF
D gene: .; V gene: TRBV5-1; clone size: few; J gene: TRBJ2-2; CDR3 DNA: TGCGCCAGCAGCCCCCTACTAGCGAACACCGGGGAGCTGTTTTTT; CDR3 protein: CASSPLLANTGELFF
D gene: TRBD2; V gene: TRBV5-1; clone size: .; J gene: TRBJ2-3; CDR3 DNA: TGCGCCAGCAGCTTGAGCGGGGCCACAGATACGCAGTATTTT; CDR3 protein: CASSLSGATDTQYF
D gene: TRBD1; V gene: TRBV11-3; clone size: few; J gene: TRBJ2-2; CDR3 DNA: TGTGCCAGCAGCTTGATCTGGACAGGGGGCGCGGACACCGGGGAGCTGTTTTTT; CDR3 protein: CASSLIWTGGADTGELFF
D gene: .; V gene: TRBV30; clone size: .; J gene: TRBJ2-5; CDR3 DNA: TGTGCCTGGACAAGGGACAACCAAGAGACCCAGTACTTC; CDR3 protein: CAWTRDNQETQYF
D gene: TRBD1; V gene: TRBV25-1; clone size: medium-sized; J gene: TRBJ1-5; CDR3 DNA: TGTGCCAGCAGTGGTCGACAGGGGGCTAGCAATCAGCCCCAGCATTTT; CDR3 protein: CASSGRQGASNQPQHF
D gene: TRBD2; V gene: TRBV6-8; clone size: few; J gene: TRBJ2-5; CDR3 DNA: TGTGCCAGCAGTCATCGGGCTAGCGGGAGACAGACCCAGTACTTC; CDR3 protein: CASSHRASGRQTQYF
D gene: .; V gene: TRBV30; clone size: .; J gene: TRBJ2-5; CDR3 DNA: TGTGCCTGGAGAAGGAGGGAGGTCCAGCCACACGAGACCCAGTACTTC; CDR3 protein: CAWRRREVQPHETQYF
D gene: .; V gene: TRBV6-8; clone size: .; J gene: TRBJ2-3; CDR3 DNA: TGTGCCAGCATCCAAGGGGGGACAGATACGCAGTATTTT; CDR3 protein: CASIQGGTDTQYF
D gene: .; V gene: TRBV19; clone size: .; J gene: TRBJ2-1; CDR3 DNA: TGTGCCAGTAGTAATGGCGGGATCTCCTACAATGAGCAGTTCTTC; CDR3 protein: CASSNGGISYNEQFF
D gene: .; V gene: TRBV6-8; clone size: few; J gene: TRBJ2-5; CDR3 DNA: TGTGCCAGCAGTAGGGGACCGGGAATTTTGGAGACCCAGTACTTC; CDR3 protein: CASSRGPGILETQYF
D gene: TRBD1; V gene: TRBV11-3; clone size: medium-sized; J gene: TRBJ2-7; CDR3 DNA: TGTGCCAGCAGCTATACAGGGGGCTCCTACGAGCAGTACTTC; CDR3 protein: CASSYTGGSYEQYF
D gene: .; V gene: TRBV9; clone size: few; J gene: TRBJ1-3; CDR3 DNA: TGTGCCAGCAGCGTAGATGGGTCCTACTCTGGAAACACCATATATTTT; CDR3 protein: CASSVDGSYSGNTIYF
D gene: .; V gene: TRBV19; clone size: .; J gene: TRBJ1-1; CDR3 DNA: TGTGCCAGTAGTGGGACCATGGGCTACACTGAAGCTTTCTTT; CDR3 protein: CASSGTMGYTEAFF
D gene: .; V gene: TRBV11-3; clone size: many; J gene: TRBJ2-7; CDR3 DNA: TGTGCCAGCAGCTTAGGGGCAGGGGTCTACGAGCAGTACTTC; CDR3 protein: CASSLGAGVYEQYF
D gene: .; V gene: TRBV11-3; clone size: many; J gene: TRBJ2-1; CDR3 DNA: TGTGCCAGCAGCCCAGAGGCTAGCTGGGAGAATGAGCAGTTCTTC; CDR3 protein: CASSPEASWENEQFF
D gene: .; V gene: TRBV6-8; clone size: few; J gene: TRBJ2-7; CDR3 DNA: TGTGCCAGCAGTTACTCGACTGGAGGCTCCTACGAGCAGTACTTC; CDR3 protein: CASSYSTGGSYEQYF
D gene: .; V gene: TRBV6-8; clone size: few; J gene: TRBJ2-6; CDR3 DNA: TGTGCCAGCAGTTACGGGACCGCTGGGGCCAACGTCCTGACTTTC; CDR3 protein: CASSYGTAGANVLTF
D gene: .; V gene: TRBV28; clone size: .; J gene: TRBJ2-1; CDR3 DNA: TGTGCCAGCAGTTGGTCGACAGGGAGGGATGAGCAGTTCTTC; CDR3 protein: CASSWSTGRDEQFF
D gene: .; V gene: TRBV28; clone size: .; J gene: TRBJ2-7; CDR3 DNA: TGTGCCAGCAGGACCGGAGCAGGTGTGTACGAGCAGTACTTC; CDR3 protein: CASRTGAGVYEQYF
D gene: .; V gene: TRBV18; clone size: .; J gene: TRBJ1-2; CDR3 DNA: TGTGCCAGCTCGGAGTACGCAAGGGGTGCCTCAGGCTACACCTTC; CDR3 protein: CASSEYARGASGYTF
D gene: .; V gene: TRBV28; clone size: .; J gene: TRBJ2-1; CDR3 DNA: TGTGCCAGCAGTTCCTTAGTGAATGAGCAGTTCTTC; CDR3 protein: CASSSLVNEQFF
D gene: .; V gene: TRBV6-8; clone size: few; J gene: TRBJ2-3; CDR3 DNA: TGTGCCAGCAGTTACTCGGCATCGGCAGGCGGCGCAGATACGCAGTATTTT; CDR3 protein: CASSYSASAGGADTQYF
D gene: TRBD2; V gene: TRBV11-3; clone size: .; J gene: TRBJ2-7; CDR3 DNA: TGTGCCAGCAGTTCCTCAGCGGGAGGGCCGCGGGAGCAGTACTTC; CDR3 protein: CASSSSAGGPREQYF
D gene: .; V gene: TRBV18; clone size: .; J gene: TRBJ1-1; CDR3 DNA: TGTGCCAGCTCACCCTCGGGCGGAGGGGGCACTGAAGCTTTCTTT; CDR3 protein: CASSPSGGGGTEAFF
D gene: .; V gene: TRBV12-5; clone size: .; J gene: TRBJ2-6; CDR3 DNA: TGTGCCAGTCGACAGGCTTCTGGGGCCAACGTCCTGACTTTC; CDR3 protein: CASRQASGANVLTF
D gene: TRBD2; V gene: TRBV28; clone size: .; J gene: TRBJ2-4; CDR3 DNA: TGTGCCAGCAGTGGTCTAGCGGGAGCCGGAAACATTCAGTACTTC; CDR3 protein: CASSGLAGAGNIQYF
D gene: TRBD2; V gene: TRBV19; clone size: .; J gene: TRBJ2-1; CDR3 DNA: TGTGCCAGTAGCCAATTAGCGGGAGGAGGATCGGGTGAGCAGTTCTTC; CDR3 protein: CASSQLAGGGSGEQFF
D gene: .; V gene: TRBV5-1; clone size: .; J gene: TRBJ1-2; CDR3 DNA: TGCGCCAGCACCCCGGACGTAGGGGAGTACTATGGCTACACCTTC; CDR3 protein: CASTPDVGEYYGYTF
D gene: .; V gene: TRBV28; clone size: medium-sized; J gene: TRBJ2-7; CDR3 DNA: TGTGCCAGCAATGGGCAGGGGCGCCACGAGCAGTACTTC; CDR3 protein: CASNGQGRHEQYF
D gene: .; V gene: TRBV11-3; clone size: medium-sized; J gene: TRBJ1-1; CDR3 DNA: TGTGCCAGCAGCTTCGGTCTCTCGGGTGTCACTGAAGCTTTCTTT; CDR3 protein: CASSFGLSGVTEAFF
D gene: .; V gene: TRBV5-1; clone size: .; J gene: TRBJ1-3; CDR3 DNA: TGCGCCAGCAGCTTGACGGGAAACTCTGGAAACACCATATATTTT; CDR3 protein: CASSLTGNSGNTIYF
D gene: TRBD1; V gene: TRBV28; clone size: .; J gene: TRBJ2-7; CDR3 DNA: TGTGCCAGCAGGATAGGGGGCAGCTCCTACGAGCAGTACTTC; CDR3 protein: CASRIGGSSYEQYF
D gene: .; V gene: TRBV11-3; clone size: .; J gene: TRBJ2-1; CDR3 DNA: TGTGCCAGCAGCTTAGTAGGAGGGGGGGGCAATGAGCAGTTCTTC; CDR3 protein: CASSLVGGGGNEQFF
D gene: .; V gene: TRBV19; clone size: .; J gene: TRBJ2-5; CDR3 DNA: TGTGCCAGTAGTATGAGCGGGCCCCAAGAGACCCAGTACTTC; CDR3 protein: CASSMSGPQETQYF
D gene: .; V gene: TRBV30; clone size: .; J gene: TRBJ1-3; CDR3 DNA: TGTGCCTGGAGCCATACAGGGTTGGGCGGAAACACCATATATTTT; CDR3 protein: CAWSHTGLGGNTIYF
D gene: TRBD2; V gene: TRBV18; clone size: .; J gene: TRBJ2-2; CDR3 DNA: TGTGCCAGCTCACCACGGACTAGCGGGAGGTACACCGGGGAGCTGTTTTTT; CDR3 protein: CASSPRTSGRYTGELFF
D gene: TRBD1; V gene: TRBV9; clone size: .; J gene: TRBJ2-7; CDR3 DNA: TGTGCCAGCAGCGTCGCGGACAGGGGGGGCACCTACGAGCAGTACTTC; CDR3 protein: CASSVADRGGTYEQYF
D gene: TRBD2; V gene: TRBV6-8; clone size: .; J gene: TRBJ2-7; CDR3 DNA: TGTGCCAGCAGCCCCGGGACTAGCGGGACTTACGAGCAGTACTTC; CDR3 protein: CASSPGTSGTYEQYF
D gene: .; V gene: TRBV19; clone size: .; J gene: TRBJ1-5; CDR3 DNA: TGTGCCAGTGGGGTGACTAATAGCAATCAGCCCCAGCATTTT; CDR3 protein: CASGVTNSNQPQHF
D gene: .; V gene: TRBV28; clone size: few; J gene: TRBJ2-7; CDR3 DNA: TGTGCCAGCAGTTTTTCCCGGATGAACTACGAGCAGTACTTC; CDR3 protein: CASSFSRMNYEQYF
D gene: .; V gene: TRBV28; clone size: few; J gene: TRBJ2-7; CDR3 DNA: TGTGCCAGCAGTTTTAGGCCGGGGGCGGGGGAGCAGTACTTC; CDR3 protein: CASSFRPGAGEQYF
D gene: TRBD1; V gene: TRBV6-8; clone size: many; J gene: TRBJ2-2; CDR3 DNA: TGTGCCAGCAGCCGGACAGGGGGGAACACCGGGGAGCTGTTTTTT; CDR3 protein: CASSRTGGNTGELFF
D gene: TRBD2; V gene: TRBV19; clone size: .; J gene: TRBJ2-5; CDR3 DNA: TGTGCCAGTAGTGTCATTCTAGCGGGAGGACCGTACCAAGAGACCCAGTACTTC; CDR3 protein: CASSVILAGGPYQETQYF
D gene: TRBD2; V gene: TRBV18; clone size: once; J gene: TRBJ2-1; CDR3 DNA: TGTGCCAGCTCACTGACGGGACTAGCGGTATACAATGAGCAGTTCTTC; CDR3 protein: CASSLTGLAVYNEQFF
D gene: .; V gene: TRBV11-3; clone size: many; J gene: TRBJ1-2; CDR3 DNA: TGTGCCAGCAGCTTAATAGGTGTAGGCGGTGGCTACACCTTC; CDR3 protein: CASSLIGVGGGYTF
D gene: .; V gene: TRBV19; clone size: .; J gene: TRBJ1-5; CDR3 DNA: TGTGCCAGTAGTACCGGGGCCCCCCGCCCTAATCAGCCCCAGCATTTT; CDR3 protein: CASSTGAPRPNQPQHF
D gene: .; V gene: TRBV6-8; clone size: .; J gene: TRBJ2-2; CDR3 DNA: TGTGCCATCAGTCAAACTACCGGGGAGCTGTTTTTT; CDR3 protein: CAISQTTGELFF
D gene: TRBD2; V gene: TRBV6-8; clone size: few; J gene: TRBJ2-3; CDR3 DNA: TGTGCCAGCAGTTTCCCCCTAGCGGCCGAGATCGATACGCAGTATTTT; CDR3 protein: CASSFPLAAEIDTQYF